This TCR beta chain comes out of a study of blood T cells in healthy people across ages. Alongside a J-beta primer mix, a sample-barcoded 5' primer served in a second PCR lasting about 7 to 11 cycles. TCRdb re-derived calls from the 5' RACE reads in MiXCR, one entry per CDR3 protein. This sample has about 1.6 million distinct CDR3 sequences, with about 31% found just once. V lost 5 bases and J lost 3; bases outside the gene matches: 9. The CDR3 is 16 amino acids. Germline-derived CDR1 and CDR2 are MNHEY and SVGAGI. This receptor was taken from a woman in her twenties or thirties in good health. The source material was blood. The chain carries TRBV6-5 and TRBJ2-1, with 8 positions matching TRBD2. The CDR3 loop is CASSPGLATIYNEQFF. In nucleotides, the CDR3 is TGTGCCAGCAGTCCCGGACTAGCCACGATCTACAATGAGCAGTTCTTC.